The clone carrying this T cell receptor beta chain was picked up a small number of times. Its antigen is not identified. Per germline, CDR1 MNHNS and CDR2 SASEGT. V was clipped by 5 bases and J by 4 bases; unmatched bases: 5. The CDR3 is 14 amino acids. Profiled with immunoSEQ multiplex PCR; TCRdb holds only in-frame clones, not every one. The data hold almost 30,000 clones, with 60% to 80% observed a single time. This sample was included in a study of regulatory dendritic cells for organ transplantation. Overall study results and limits: Resting memory CD8+ T cells held the most alloreactive clonotypes. Memory CD8+ clonal expansion seemed more limited with regulatory than mature dendritic cells.

The chain recombines TRBV6-1 with TRBJ1-5; the match to TRBD1 covers 7 bases. The origin of this receptor is a human donor in good health. Input material: memory CD4+ T cells from blood. Indicated subset: CD45RO+ memory T cells. CDR3 loop: CASSPGGWNQPQHF. CDR3 nucleotide sequence: TGTGCCAGCAGTCCAGGGGGTTGGAATCAGCCCCAGCATTTT.